This T cell receptor (beta chain) originates from a study of T cell repertoires in breast cancer. Study details: Healthy donors' blood served as controls for breast cancer tumor, lymph node and blood samples. Findings and limits, study-wide: Fewer than 20 TCR pairs recurred across seven or more tumors but rarely in control blood. Transcript abundance and primer differences skewed clone recovery in emulsion RT-PCR.

Paired alpha-beta TCRs of CD8+ T cells were analyzed by expanded emulsion RT-PCR. V dropped 6 bases and J dropped 0 bases, with 8 bases sitting between them. This CDR3 has 14 residues. Germline V lookup: CDR1 MNHNS, CDR2 SASEGT. During the second nested PCR, blocking oligonucleotides suppressed genes that were not paired. TCRdb reprocessed the emulsion pairing reads via MiXCR and lists one record per CDR3 protein. Here the sample spans about 4,000 distinct CDR3 sequences, roughly a third being singletons. About this clonotype itself: Its antigen is not identified. Being one base from a much bigger clone, this may be a read error.

The chain employs TRBV6-1 and TRBJ1-4; D is undetermined. This receptor was identified in a pool of human donors with breast cancer or a healthy control (not recorded which). Sequenced: CD8+ T cells. CDR3 in amino acids: CASRPPTTNEKLFF. The CDR3 nucleotides read TGTGCCAGCAGACCACCCACAACTAATGAAAAACTGTTTTTT.